A single sample gave rise to the 6 T cell receptor beta chains below, sequenced in a study of blood T cell repertoires in COVID-19 (dated by TCRdb to the early 2020s). Receptor amplification or capture employed the immunoSEQ multiplex PCR assay. Imported from immuneACCESS, the table was reduced by TCRdb to in-frame sequences with V and J called. These copies leave out some clones; in studies compared against another copy, an unresolved V gene accounts for under half, and the cause of the remainder is not known. The sample yields roughly 250,000 clones; 75% to 85% were counted once. The ten largest clones add up to around 12% of the sample. Sequencing was carried out using peripheral blood. These receptors were taken from a woman between 55 and 75 years old with active or convalescent COVID-19.

The CDR3 is CASSVAGGGHYNEQFF. CDR3 DNA: TGTGCCAGCAGCGTAGCGGGCGGGGGACACTACAATGAGCAGTTCTTC. The J gene is TRBJ2-1, the V gene TRBV9; tentative D call: TRBD2 (7 bases). The CDR3 runs to 16 residues. Trimming stripped 0 bases from V and 3 bases from J, with 13 bases between. Germline V lookup: CDR1 SGDLS, CDR2 YYNGEE.

This rearrangement joins TRBV30 to TRBJ2-7; the D gene is possibly TRBD1 (6 bases). With 2 bases removed from V and 5 bases from J, the gap between germline ends came to 10 bases. This CDR3 is built from 12 residues. Germline V gives CDR1 GTSNPN, CDR2 SVGIG (reference sequence). CDR3: CAWSPTGHEQYF. The DNA of the CDR3 is TGTGCCTGGAGTCCTACAGGGCACGAGCAGTACTTC.

This clone came up once. J is TRBJ2-7 and V is TRBV19; D might be TRBD2 (7 bases). Germline CDR1 and CDR2: LNHDA and SQIVND (reference sequence). The CDR3 runs 17 residues. Trimming removed 5 bases from V and 2 bases from J, with 22 bases in between. CDR3 loop: CASSETWGGAGAYEQYF. In DNA, the CDR3 is TGTGCCAGTAGTGAAACGTGGGGGGGAGCAGGGGCCTACGAGCAGTACTTC.

Here the CDR3 DNA reads TGTGCCACCAGCAGCACAGGGCCGCACACTGAAGCTTTCTTT. This encodes CATSSTGPHTEAFF. The rearrangement uses TRBV15 and TRBJ1-1, with D perhaps matching TRBD1 (6 bases). The CDR3 runs to 14 residues. Trimming pared 3 bases from V and 3 bases from J, leaving 11 bases between. The germline V gene has CDR1 LNHNV and CDR2 YYDKDF (reference sequence).

V usage is TRBV7-3 and J usage is TRBJ2-7; D possibly corresponds to TRBD2 (6 bases). V lost 1 base to trimming and J lost 4 bases, with 8 bases between them. The CDR3 has 13 residues. Looked up from germline, CDR1 is SGHTA and CDR2 is FQGTGA. CDR3 DNA sequence: TGTGCCAGCAGCTTAAGTGGGGGGTACGAGCAGTACTTC. Amino acids: CASSLSGGYEQYF.

V and J are TRBV23-1 and TRBJ1-6; 9 bases match TRBD1. TRBV23-1 is an ORF, and what it does is uncertain. The CDR3 runs to 21 residues. This CDR3 is CPRRRPGPGTGRPVDNSPLHF. CDR3 DNA: TGCCCCCGCCGTCGCCCGGGGCCCGGGACAGGGAGGCCTGTAGATAATTCACCCCTCCACTTT.